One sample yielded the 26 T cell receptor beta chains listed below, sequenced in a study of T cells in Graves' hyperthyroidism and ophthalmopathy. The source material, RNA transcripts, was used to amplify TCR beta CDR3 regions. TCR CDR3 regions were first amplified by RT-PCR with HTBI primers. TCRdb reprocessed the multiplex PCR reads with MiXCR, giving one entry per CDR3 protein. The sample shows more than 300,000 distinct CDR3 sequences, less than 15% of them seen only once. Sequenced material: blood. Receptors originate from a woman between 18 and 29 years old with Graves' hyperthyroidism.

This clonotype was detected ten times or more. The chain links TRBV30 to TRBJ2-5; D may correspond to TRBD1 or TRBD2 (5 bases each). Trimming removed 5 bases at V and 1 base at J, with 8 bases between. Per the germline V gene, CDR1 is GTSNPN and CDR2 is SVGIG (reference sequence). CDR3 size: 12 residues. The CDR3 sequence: CAWGDLQETQYF. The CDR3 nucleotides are TGTGCCTGGGGGGACCTCCAAGAGACCCAGTACTTC.

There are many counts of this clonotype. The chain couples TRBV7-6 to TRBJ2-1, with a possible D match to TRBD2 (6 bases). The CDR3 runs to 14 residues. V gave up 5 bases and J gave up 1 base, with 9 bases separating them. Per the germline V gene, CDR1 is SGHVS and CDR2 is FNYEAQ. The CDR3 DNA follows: TGTGCCAGCAGCCCGGGACTGTCCTACAATGAGCAGTTCTTC. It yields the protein CASSPGLSYNEQFF. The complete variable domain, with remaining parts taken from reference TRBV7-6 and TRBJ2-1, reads GAGVSQSPRYKVTKRGQDVALRCDPISGHVSLYWYRQALGQGPEFLTYFNYEAQQDKSGLPNDRFSAERPEGSISTLTIQRTEQRDSAMYRCASSPGLSYNEQFFGPGTRLTVL.

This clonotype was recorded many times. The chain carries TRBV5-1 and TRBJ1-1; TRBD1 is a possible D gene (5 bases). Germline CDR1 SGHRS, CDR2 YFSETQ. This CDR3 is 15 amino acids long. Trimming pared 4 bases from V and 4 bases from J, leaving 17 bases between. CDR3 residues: CASSARGEGFTEAFF. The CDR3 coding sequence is TGCGCCAGCAGCGCCCGGGGAGAGGGGTTCACTGAAGCTTTCTTT.

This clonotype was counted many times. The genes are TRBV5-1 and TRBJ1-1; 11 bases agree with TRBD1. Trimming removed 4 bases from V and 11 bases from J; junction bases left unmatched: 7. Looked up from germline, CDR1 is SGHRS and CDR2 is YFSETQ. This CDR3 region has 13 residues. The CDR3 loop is CASSTDRGRRAFF. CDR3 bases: TGCGCCAGCAGCACGGACAGGGGGCGACGGGCTTTCTTT. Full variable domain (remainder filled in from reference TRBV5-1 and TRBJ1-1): KAGVTQTPRYLIKTRGQQVTLSCSPISGHRSVSWYQQTPGQGLQFLFEYFSETQRNKGNFPGRFSGRQFSNSRSEMNVSTLELGDSALYLCASSTDRGRRAFFGQGTRLTVV.

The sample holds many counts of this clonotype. The CDR3 loop is CSARRSGSFTYEQYF. CDR3 sequence (DNA): TGCAGTGCTAGACGAAGCGGGAGCTTCACCTACGAGCAGTACTTC. The rearrangement uses TRBV20-1 and TRBJ2-7; 8 bases map to TRBD2. CDR1 is DFQATT, CDR2 SNEGSKA, per germline (reference sequence). CDR3 size: 15 residues. J was trimmed by 2 bases and V by 2 bases; bases with no gene match: 8.

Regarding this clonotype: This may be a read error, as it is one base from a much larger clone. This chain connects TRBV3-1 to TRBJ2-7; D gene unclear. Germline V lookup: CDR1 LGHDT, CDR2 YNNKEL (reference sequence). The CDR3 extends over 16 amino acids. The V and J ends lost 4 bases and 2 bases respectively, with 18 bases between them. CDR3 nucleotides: TGTGCCAGCAGCCCCTTACCGAAAGGAGCTACCTACGAGCAGTACTTC. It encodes CASSPLPKGATYEQYF.

The CDR3 region has the DNA TGTGCCAGCAGCTTCATGGGGACAGGGAGTAACGAGCAGTACTTC. It codes for CASSFMGTGSNEQYF. This rearrangement joins TRBV5-6 to TRBJ2-7; 9 bases line up with TRBD1. After removal of 2 bases from V and 5 bases from J, the junction contained 8 bases not matched to a gene. In germline, CDR1 is SGHDT, CDR2 YYEEEE. The CDR3 sequence is 15 residues long. Full variable domain (missing parts from reference TRBV5-6 and TRBJ2-7): DAGVTQSPTHLIKTRGQQVTLRCSPKSGHDTVSWYQQALGQGPQFIFQYYEEEERQRGNFPDRFSGHQFPNYSSELNVNALLLGDSALYLCASSFMGTGSNEQYFGPGTRLTVT.

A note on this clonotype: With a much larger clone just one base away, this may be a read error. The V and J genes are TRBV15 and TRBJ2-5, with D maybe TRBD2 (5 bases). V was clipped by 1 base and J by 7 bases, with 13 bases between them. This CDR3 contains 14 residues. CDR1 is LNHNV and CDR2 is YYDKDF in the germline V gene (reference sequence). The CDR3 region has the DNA TGTGCCACCAGCAGAGGAAAGGAGGCTCCGACCCAGTACTTC. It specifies CATSRGKEAPTQYF.

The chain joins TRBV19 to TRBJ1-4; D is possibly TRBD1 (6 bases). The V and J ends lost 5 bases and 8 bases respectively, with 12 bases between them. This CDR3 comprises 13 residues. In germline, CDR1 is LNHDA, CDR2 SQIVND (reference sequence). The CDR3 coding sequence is TGTGCCAGTAGTGTTTGGGGACACGAAAAACTGTTTTTT. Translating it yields CASSVWGHEKLFF. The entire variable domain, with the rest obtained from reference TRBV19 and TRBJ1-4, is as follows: DGGITQSPKYLFRKEGQNVTLSCEQNLNHDAMYWYRQDPGQGLRLIYYSQIVNDFQKGDIAEGYSVSREKKESFPLTVTSAQKNPTAFYLCASSVWGHEKLFFGSGTQLSVL.

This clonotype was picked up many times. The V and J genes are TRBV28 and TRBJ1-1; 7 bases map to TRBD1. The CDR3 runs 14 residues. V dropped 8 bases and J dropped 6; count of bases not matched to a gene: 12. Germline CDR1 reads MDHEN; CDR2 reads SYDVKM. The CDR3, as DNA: TGTGCCAGCTCGCGTACCCCGGGACAGCCTGAAGCTTTCTTT. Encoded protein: CASSRTPGQPEAFF.

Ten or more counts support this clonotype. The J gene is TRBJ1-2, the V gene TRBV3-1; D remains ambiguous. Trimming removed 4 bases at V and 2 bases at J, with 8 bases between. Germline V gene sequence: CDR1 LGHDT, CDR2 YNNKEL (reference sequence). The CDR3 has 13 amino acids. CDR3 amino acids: CASSLLQNYGYTF. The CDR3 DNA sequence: TGTGCCAGCAGCCTCCTACAGAACTATGGCTACACCTTC.

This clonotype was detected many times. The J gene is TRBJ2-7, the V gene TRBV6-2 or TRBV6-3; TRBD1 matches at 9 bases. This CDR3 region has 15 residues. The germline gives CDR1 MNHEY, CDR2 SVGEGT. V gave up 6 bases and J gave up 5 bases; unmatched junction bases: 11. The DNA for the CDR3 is TGTGCCAGCAGGTCCGCCGGGACAGGGAGGGACGAGCAGTACTTC. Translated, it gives CASRSAGTGRDEQYF.

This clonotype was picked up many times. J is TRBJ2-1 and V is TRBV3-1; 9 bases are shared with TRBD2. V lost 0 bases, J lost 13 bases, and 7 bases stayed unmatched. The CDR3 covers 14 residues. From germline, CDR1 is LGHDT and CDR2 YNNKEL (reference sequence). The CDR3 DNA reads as TGTGCCAGCAGCCAAGATCTGGCGGGAGGGCAACAGTTCTTC. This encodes CASSQDLAGGQQFF.

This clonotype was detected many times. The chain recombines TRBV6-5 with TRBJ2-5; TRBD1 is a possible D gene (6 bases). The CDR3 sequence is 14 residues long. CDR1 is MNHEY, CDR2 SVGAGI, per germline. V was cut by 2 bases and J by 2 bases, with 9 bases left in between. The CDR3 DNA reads TGTGCCAGCAGTTACAACGGACAGCAAGAGACCCAGTACTTC. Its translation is CASSYNGQQETQYF.

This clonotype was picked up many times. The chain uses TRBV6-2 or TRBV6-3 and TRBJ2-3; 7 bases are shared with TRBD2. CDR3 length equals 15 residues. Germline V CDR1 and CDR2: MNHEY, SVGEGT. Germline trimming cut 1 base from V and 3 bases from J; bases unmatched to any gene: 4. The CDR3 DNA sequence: TGTGCCAGCAGTTACTTGCTAGCGGAGACAGATACGCAGTATTTT. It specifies CASSYLLAETDTQYF.

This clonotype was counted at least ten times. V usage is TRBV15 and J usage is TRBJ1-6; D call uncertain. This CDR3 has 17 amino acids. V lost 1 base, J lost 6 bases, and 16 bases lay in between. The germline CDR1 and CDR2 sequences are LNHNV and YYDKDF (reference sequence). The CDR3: CATSRGEVWQTNSPLHF. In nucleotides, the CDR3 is TGTGCCACCAGCAGAGGGGAGGTTTGGCAAACTAATTCACCCCTCCACTTT.

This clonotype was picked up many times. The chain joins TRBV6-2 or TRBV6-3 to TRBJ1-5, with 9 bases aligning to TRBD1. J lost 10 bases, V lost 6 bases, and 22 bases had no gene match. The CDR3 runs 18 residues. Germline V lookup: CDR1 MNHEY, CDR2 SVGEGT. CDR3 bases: TGTGCCAGCAGCCTTCGGGCGATCGGGACAGGGCTCCCTGGACCCCAGCATTTT. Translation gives CASSLRAIGTGLPGPQHF.

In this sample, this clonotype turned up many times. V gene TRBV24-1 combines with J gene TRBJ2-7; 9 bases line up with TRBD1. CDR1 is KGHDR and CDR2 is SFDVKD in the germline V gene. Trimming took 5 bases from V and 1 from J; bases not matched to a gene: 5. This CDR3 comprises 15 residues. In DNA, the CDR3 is TGTGCCACCAGTGGCGGGACAGGGATGTCCTACGAGCAGTACTTC. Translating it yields CATSGGTGMSYEQYF.

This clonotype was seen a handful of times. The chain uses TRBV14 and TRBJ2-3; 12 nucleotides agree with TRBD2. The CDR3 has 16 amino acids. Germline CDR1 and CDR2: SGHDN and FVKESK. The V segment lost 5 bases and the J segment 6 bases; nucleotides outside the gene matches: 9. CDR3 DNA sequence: TGTGCCAGCAGCACAGGGACTAGCGGGCCGCGGGATACGCAGTATTTT. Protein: CASSTGTSGPRDTQYF.

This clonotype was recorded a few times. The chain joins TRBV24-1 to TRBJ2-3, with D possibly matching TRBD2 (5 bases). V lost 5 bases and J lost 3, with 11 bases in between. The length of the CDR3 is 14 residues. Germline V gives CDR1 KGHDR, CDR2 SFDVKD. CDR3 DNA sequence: TGTGCCACCAGTGGCAGCGGACCAACAGATACGCAGTATTTT. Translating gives CATSGSGPTDTQYF.

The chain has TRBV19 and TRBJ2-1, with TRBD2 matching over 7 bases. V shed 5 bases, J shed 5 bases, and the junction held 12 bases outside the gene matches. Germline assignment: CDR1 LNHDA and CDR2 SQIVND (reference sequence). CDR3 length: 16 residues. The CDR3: CASSVSGTTFDNEQFF. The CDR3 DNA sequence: TGTGCCAGTAGTGTTTCCGGGACTACGTTCGACAATGAGCAGTTCTTC.

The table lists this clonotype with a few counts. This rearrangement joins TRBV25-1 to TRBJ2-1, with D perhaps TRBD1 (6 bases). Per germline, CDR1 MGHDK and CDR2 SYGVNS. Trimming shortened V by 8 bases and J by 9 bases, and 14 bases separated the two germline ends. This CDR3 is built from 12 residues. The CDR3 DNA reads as TGTGCCAGCCGTTTACTACAGGGTGAGCAGTTCTTC. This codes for CASRLLQGEQFF.

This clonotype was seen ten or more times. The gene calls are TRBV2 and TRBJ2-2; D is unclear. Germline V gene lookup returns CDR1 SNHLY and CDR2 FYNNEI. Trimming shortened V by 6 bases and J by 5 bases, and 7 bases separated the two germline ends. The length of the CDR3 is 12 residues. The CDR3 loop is CASSPRTGELFF. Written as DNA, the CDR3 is TGTGCCAGCAGCCCAAGGACCGGGGAGCTGTTTTTT.

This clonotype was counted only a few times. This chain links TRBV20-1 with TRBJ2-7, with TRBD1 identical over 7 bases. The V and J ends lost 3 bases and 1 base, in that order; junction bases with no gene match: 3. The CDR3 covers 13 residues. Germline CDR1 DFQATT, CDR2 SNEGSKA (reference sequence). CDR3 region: CSARDRRSYEQYF. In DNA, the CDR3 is TGCAGTGCTAGGGACAGGAGATCCTACGAGCAGTACTTC.

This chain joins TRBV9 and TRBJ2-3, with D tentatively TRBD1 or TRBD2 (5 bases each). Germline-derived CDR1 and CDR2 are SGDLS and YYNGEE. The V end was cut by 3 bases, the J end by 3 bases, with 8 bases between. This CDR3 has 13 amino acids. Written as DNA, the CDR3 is TGTGCCAGCAGCGCCGAGGGGACAGATACGCAGTATTTT. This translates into CASSAEGTDTQYF.

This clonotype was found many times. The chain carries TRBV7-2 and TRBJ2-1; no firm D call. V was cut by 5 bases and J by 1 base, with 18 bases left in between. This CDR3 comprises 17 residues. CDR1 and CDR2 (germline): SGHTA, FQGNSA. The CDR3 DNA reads TGTGCCAGCAGCCCCGATAACCTCGGTGCTTCCTACAATGAGCAGTTCTTC. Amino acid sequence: CASSPDNLGASYNEQFF. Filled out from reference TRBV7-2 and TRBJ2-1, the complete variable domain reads GAGVSQSPSNKVTEKGKDVELRCDPISGHTALYWYRQSLGQGLEFLIYFQGNSAPDKSGLPSDRFSAERTGGSVSTLTIQRTQQEDSAVYLCASSPDNLGASYNEQFFGPGTRLTVL.